A single sample is the source of the 12 T cell receptor beta chains below, sequenced in a study of T cell repertoires in cytomegalovirus infection. MiXCR was run by TCRdb on the reads, yielding one entry per CDR3 protein. The sample has 510,000 or so distinct CDR3 sequences; 26% are singletons. Sequenced material: PBMCs. These receptors were obtained from a human donor in good health (CMV status not recorded). Some clones in this sample may be carry-over from other donors' samples.

The chain has TRBV7-9 and TRBJ2-3; TRBD2 matches at 14 bases. CDR3 length: 16 amino acids. The germline gives CDR1 SEHNR, CDR2 FQNEAQ (reference sequence). V gave up 5 bases and J gave up 8 bases; unmatched junction bases: 9. The CDR3 spells CASSGAGTSGSVTQYF. In DNA, the CDR3 is TGTGCCAGCAGCGGGGCCGGGACTAGCGGGAGCGTTACGCAGTATTTT.

In its sample, this clonotype was seen once. The chain employs TRBV6-1 and TRBJ1-5; D uncertain. Germline V gives CDR1 MNHNS, CDR2 SASEGT. The CDR3 covers 13 residues. V was cut by 8 bases and J by 7 bases, with 15 bases left in between. The CDR3: CASAPSGIQPQHF. CDR3 coding DNA: TGTGCCAGCGCCCCCTCGGGGATCCAGCCCCAGCATTTT.

The rearrangement joins TRBV4-1 to TRBJ2-1, with 7 positions matching TRBD1. This CDR3 is 15 amino acids long. The V gene end was trimmed by 0 bases and the J gene end by 8 bases; junction bases not matched to a gene: 7. Germline V gives CDR1 MGHRA, CDR2 YSYEKL. CDR3 in DNA: TGCGCCAGCAGCCAAGAGGGGAACAGGGGCGATGAGCAGTTCTTC. It translates to CASSQEGNRGDEQFF.

CDR3 nucleotides: TGCGCCAGCAGCTCCTCAGGGGATCAGCCCCAGCATTTT. Its protein product is CASSSSGDQPQHF. This rearrangement joins TRBV5-1 to TRBJ1-5, with a possible D match to TRBD1 (6 bases). With 3 bases removed from V and 5 bases from J, the gap between germline ends came to 9 bases. The CDR3 is 13 amino acids. CDR1 SGHRS and CDR2 YFSETQ come from the germline V gene.

The gene calls are TRBV11-3 and TRBJ1-3, with D perhaps matching TRBD1 (5 bases). Per the germline V gene, CDR1 is SGHNT and CDR2 is YENEEA. The CDR3 totals 20 residues. V was pared by 0 bases and J by 0 bases, with 21 bases between. The CDR3 DNA reads TGTGCCAGCAGCTTAGATATACAGACAGCCTTCGTCTACTCTGGAAACACCATATATTTT. It yields the protein CASSLDIQTAFVYSGNTIYF.

The chain links TRBV6-2 or TRBV6-3 to TRBJ2-7; no definite D call. Germline lookup yields CDR1 MNHEY and CDR2 SVGEGT. The CDR3 sequence is 16 residues long. V was shortened by 0 bases and J by 5 bases, with 17 bases between the two germline ends. In DNA form, the CDR3 reads TGTGCCAGCAGTTACTCGGTCCGGGCTTCACCCCACGAGCAGTACTTC. Translating it yields CASSYSVRASPHEQYF.

This clonotype is a singleton in its sample. The rearrangement links TRBV6-2 or TRBV6-3 to TRBJ1-1, with D uncertain. CDR3 length: 15 amino acids. Germline V CDR1 and CDR2: MNHEY, SVGEGT. Between the trimmed V and J ends, which lost 10 bases and 0 bases, there was a span of 18 bases. The CDR3 DNA sequence: TGTGCCACCGTCGGGGTCAGGAGGCTGAACACTGAAGCTTTCTTT. It encodes CATVGVRRLNTEAFF.

This clonotype came up a few times. The chain recombines TRBV7-2 with TRBJ2-2; 9 nucleotides align to TRBD2. This CDR3 region has 17 residues. V shed 3 bases and J 0 bases; nucleotides not matched to a gene: 5. Germline lookup yields CDR1 SGHTA and CDR2 FQGNSA. CDR3 DNA sequence: TGTGCCAGCAGCTTCCCCCTAGCGGGAACGAACACCGGGGAGCTGTTTTTT. Its translation: CASSFPLAGTNTGELFF. The full variable domain, completed using reference TRBV7-2 and TRBJ2-2, is GAGVSQSPSNKVTEKGKDVELRCDPISGHTALYWYRQSLGQGLEFLIYFQGNSAPDKSGLPSDRFSAERTGGSVSTLTIQRTQQEDSAVYLCASSFPLAGTNTGELFFGEGSRLTVL.

The rearrangement links TRBV20-1 to TRBJ2-5; D uncertain. V dropped 6 bases and J dropped 2 bases, with 16 bases sitting between them. The germline V gene has CDR1 DFQATT and CDR2 SNEGSKA (reference sequence). The CDR3 is 14 residues long. The CDR3 coding sequence is TGCAGTGCCCTACCCTTGACTGCACAAGAGACCCAGTACTTC. It codes for CSALPLTAQETQYF.

This clonotype was detected a few times. The chain couples TRBV6-2 or TRBV6-3 to TRBJ2-7, with a tentative D call TRBD2 (6 bases). CDR1 MNHEY and CDR2 SVGEGT come from the germline V gene. This CDR3 comprises 14 residues. Trimming cost V 6 bases and J 5 bases, with 17 bases left between them. CDR3 coding DNA: TGTGCCAGCAGACCCTTCGGGAGAGGGAACGAGCAGTACTTC. It specifies CASRPFGRGNEQYF.

This clonotype appeared a few times. For the CDR3, the DNA is TGTGCCAGCCACACAGCGCTAGCGGTCACAGATACGCAGTATTTT. It translates to CASHTALAVTDTQYF. V is TRBV6-2 or TRBV6-3 and J is TRBJ2-3; 7 bases align to TRBD2. The CDR3 has 15 amino acids. Trimming cost V 8 bases and J 2 bases; bases outside gene matches: 10. The V gene's germline CDR1 is MNHEY and CDR2 SVGEGT.

This chain connects TRBV7-2 to TRBJ2-2; possibly TRBD2 for D (5 bases). CDR3 length: 16 amino acids. In germline, CDR1 is SGHTA, CDR2 FQGNSA. With 1 base removed from V and 5 bases from J, the gap between germline ends came to 14 bases. CDR3 nucleotides: TGTGCCAGCAGCTTAGAAGGAGGCGTTCGTACCGGGGAGCTGTTTTTT. Translation gives CASSLEGGVRTGELFF. Together with reference TRBV7-2 and TRBJ2-2, the CDR3 gives the full variable domain: GAGVSQSPSNKVTEKGKDVELRCDPISGHTALYWYRQSLGQGLEFLIYFQGNSAPDKSGLPSDRFSAERTGGSVSTLTIQRTQQEDSAVYLCASSLEGGVRTGELFFGEGSRLTVL.